The rows below give T cell receptor beta chains drawn from one sample of a study of radiotherapy plus CTLA-4 blockade in lung cancer. Clones were sequenced by immunoSEQ multiplex PCR, and TCRdb holds only the in-frame ones, with some missing. The repertoire holds some 50,000 clones, with 70% to 80% as singletons. The source was peripheral blood, collected from a patient treated with radiotherapy plus ipilimumab. The receptors come from a human donor with non-small cell lung cancer who had stable disease on radiotherapy plus ipilimumab. The CDR3 runs from the conserved cysteine through the conserved F or W. The D gene is left open where the match is weak. The size of a clone is reported for some rows only, either as once, few or many, or as a class for expanded clones.

clone size,D gene,CDR3 length,J gene,V gene,CDR3 DNA,CDR3 protein
-,TRBD2,16,TRBJ2-3,TRBV7-8,TGTGCCAGCAGCTTAGCCCCTAGCGGGAACACAGATACGCAGTATTTT,CASSLAPSGNTDTQYF
-,TRBD1,14,TRBJ1-1,TRBV7-2,TGTGCCAGCAGCAGCCGACAGGGAGGTACTGAAGCTTTCTTT,CASSSRQGGTEAFF
-,-,13,TRBJ2-7,TRBV6-5,TGTGCCAGCAGTTACCAGAAATCCTACGAGCAGTACTTC,CASSYQKSYEQYF
-,-,13,TRBJ2-5,TRBV7-8,TGTGCCAGCAGCTTAATCAGGGGATCGGTGGGGTACTTC,CASSLIRGSVGYF
few,-,13,TRBJ1-2,TRBV6-1,TGTGCCAGCAGGGACTCCTCTATCGGAGGCTACACCTTC,CASRDSSIGGYTF
-,-,18,TRBJ1-2,TRBV7-8,TGTGCCAGCAGCCGGATTGGGGACACCAACCCAGCTAACTATGGCTACACCTTC,CASSRIGDTNPANYGYTF
-,-,14,TRBJ1-6,TRBV5-1,TGCGCCAGCAGCTTGGGTTGGGGCAATTCACCCCTCCACTTT,CASSLGWGNSPLHF
-,-,13,TRBJ1-6,TRBV6-1,TGTGCCAGCACCCTGGGGGGCGACTCACCCCTCCACTTT,CASTLGGDSPLHF
-,-,15,TRBJ1-1,TRBV19,TGTGCCAGTATGTTTGAGGGGGATGGAGTTTATGAAGCTTTCTTT,CASMFEGDGVYEAFF
-,TRBD2,18,TRBJ2-4,TRBV7-8,TGTGCCAGCAGCTTGGGTCTAGCGGGGGGTTTAGCCAAAAACATTCAGTACTTC,CASSLGLAGGLAKNIQYF
few,-,15,TRBJ1-1,TRBV7-2,TGTGCCAGCAGCGTTCAGCAGGGGATGAACACTGAAGCTTTCTTT,CASSVQQGMNTEAFF
once,-,12,TRBJ1-1,TRBV5-4,TGTGCCAGCAGCTTGACGCAGGGTGAAGCTTTCTTT,CASSLTQGEAFF
-,-,11,TRBJ1-1,TRBV6-5,TGTGCCAGCAGTTACGGCACTGAAGCTTTCTTT,CASSYGTEAFF
-,TRBD1,16,TRBJ2-7,TRBV5-1,TGCGCCAGCAGCGGAACCGGGACAGGGGTTCTCCACGAGCAGTACTTC,CASSGTGTGVLHEQYF
-,-,16,TRBJ2-2,TRBV9,TGTGCCAGCAGCGCCAATAATCGGGCCGACACCGGGGAGCTGTTTTTT,CASSANNRADTGELFF
once,-,17,TRBJ1-5,TRBV30,TGTGCCTGGAGCCCTCTTTCTTCCAGGGGTAGCAATCAGCCCCAGCATTTT,CAWSPLSSRGSNQPQHF
-,-,14,TRBJ2-7,TRBV30,TGTGCCTGGAGTGAATCCCAAGGACATCACGAGCAGTACTTC,CAWSESQGHHEQYF
-,-,12,TRBJ2-1,TRBV5-4,TGTGCCAGCAGCCATCCTCAAGATGAGCAGTTCTTC,CASSHPQDEQFF
-,-,14,TRBJ1-2,TRBV5-4,TGTGCCAGCAGCTTGTGGCTCCGGGGGGACGGCTACACCTTC,CASSLWLRGDGYTF
-,-,14,TRBJ1-4,TRBV28,TGTGCCAGCAGTGATCTTGCAACTAATGAAAAACTGTTTTTT,CASSDLATNEKLFF
-,TRBD1,11,TRBJ1-1,TRBV28,TGTGCCAGCAAGGGGGCGTCTGAAGCTTTCTTT,CASKGASEAFF
-,-,14,TRBJ1-5,TRBV5-1,TGCGCCAGCACCCGGAGCAGCACCAATCAGCCCCAGCATTTT,CASTRSSTNQPQHF
-,-,15,TRBJ2-7,TRBV5-1,TGCGCCAGCAGCCCTAATTCGGACAGCTTCTACGAGCAGTACTTC,CASSPNSDSFYEQYF
-,-,15,TRBJ1-1,TRBV7-2,TGTGCCAGCAGCCCCGGCAGGTTGATGAACACTGAAGCTTTCTTT,CASSPGRLMNTEAFF
-,-,14,TRBJ2-1,TRBV15,TGTGCCACCAGCAGAGATGGGGGGAATAATGAGCAGTTCTTC,CATSRDGGNNEQFF
few,TRBD2,14,TRBJ2-5,TRBV7-6,TGTGCCAGCAGCCCTAGCGGGCTCCAAGAGACCCAGTACTTC,CASSPSGLQETQYF
few,TRBD1,14,TRBJ1-1,TRBV19,TGTGCCAGTAGCTCCTTCAACAGGGGAACTGAAGCTTTCTTT,CASSSFNRGTEAFF
-,TRBD1,14,TRBJ1-2,TRBV7-9,TGTGCCAGCAGCTTAGGAGGGACAGGGGATGGCTACACCTTC,CASSLGGTGDGYTF
-,TRBD1,16,TRBJ2-5,TRBV4-1,TGCGCCAGCAGCCAAGCTGAGGGGGCCCAAAGAGAGACCCAGTACTTC,CASSQAEGAQRETQYF
-,-,15,TRBJ2-2,TRBV5-1,TGCGCCAGCAGCTCAGCGGTTTCGAACACCGGGGAGCTGTTTTTT,CASSSAVSNTGELFF
-,-,14,TRBJ1-4,TRBV15,TGTGCCACCAGCAGAGAGGGGTATAATGAAAAACTGTTTTTT,CATSREGYNEKLFF
-,-,15,TRBJ1-2,TRBV7-9,TGTGCCAGCAGCCCTAAGGACCGAGCAGGGGATGGCTACACCTTC,CASSPKDRAGDGYTF
-,-,10,TRBJ2-3,TRBV19,TGTGCCAGTCGAGCAGATACGCAGTATTTT,CASRADTQYF
-,TRBD2,15,TRBJ2-2,TRBV18,TGTGCCAGCTCACCAAGCGGGAAGAACACCGGGGAGCTGTTTTTT,CASSPSGKNTGELFF
few,TRBD2,15,TRBJ2-2,TRBV28,TGTGCCAGTCTTAGCGGGGGGGAGAACACCGGGGAGCTGTTTTTT,CASLSGGENTGELFF
-,-,12,TRBJ2-2,TRBV29-1,TGCAGCTTCACGAGGGGTGCCGGGGAGCTGTTTTTT,CSFTRGAGELFF
once,-,15,TRBJ2-4,TRBV4-3,TGCGCCAGCAGCCAAGTGGGGATGGCCAAAAACATTCAGTACTTC,CASSQVGMAKNIQYF
-,TRBD2,16,TRBJ2-3,TRBV9,TGTGCCAGCAGCGTCCTTACTAGCGGGGGCACAGATACGCAGTATTTT,CASSVLTSGGTDTQYF
-,TRBD1,17,TRBJ1-5,TRBV4-1,TGCGCCAGCAGCCAAGCCCCCGCCAGGGGGGTCAATCAGCCCCAGCATTTT,CASSQAPARGVNQPQHF
-,-,14,TRBJ2-2,TRBV19,TGTGCCAGTAGTATTCAGGGGGGGGCCGGGGAGCTGTTTTTT,CASSIQGGAGELFF
few,-,12,TRBJ2-3,TRBV6-4,TGTGCCAGCAGTGAGGGTACAGATACGCAGTATTTT,CASSEGTDTQYF
-,-,15,TRBJ2-2,TRBV6-1,TGTGCCAGCACCTTTTCCTCAGGGAACACCGGGGAGCTGTTTTTT,CASTFSSGNTGELFF
-,-,11,TRBJ2-5,TRBV29-1,TGCAGCGTTGGTTCAGGCGAGACCCAGTACTTC,CSVGSGETQYF
many,TRBD1,14,TRBJ1-6,TRBV10-3,TGTGCCATCAGGGGACAGGGCCATAATTCACCCCTCCACTTT,CAIRGQGHNSPLHF
-,-,16,TRBJ1-1,TRBV9,TGTGCCAGCAGCGCGGAGGGGGGAGCACAGAACACTGAAGCTTTCTTT,CASSAEGGAQNTEAFF
few,TRBD2,17,TRBJ2-1,TRBV28,TGTGCCAGCTGGACTAGCGGGGGGGTCAGCTCCTACAATGAGCAGTTCTTC,CASWTSGGVSSYNEQFF
-,-,13,TRBJ1-2,TRBV2,TGTGCCAGCACCAGGGACTTCGACTATGGCTACACCTTC,CASTRDFDYGYTF
few,-,16,TRBJ2-4,TRBV5-5,TGTGCCAGCAGCTTGCAAGGAGCAGACCGTTTAAACATTCAGTACTTC,CASSLQGADRLNIQYF
few,TRBD2,14,TRBJ2-1,TRBV11-3,TGTGCCAGCAGCTCCGGGGGGGCAGGCAATGAGCAGTTCTTC,CASSSGGAGNEQFF
-,TRBD2,16,TRBJ2-1,TRBV5-6,TGTGCCAGCAGCCCCCTCATGGGGGGGGGATACAATGAGCAGTTCTTC,CASSPLMGGGYNEQFF
-,-,16,TRBJ2-7,TRBV7-9,TGTGCCAGCAGGGACCAATCGGGAGCCGGCTTAGGGGAGCAGTACTTC,CASRDQSGAGLGEQYF
few,TRBD1,12,TRBJ1-5,TRBV29-1,TGCAGCGTAGGACAGGGGAATCAGCCCCAGCATTTT,CSVGQGNQPQHF
few,-,11,TRBJ1-1,TRBV5-6,TGTGCCAGCAGCCAGAACACTGAAGCTTTCTTT,CASSQNTEAFF